These 13 T cell receptor beta chains came from one sample sequenced in a study of T-cell memory formation after mild COVID-19. Via MiXCR, TCRdb re-called the 5' RACE reads, giving one row per CDR3 protein. The data hold roughly 400,000 distinct CDR3 sequences, with roughly 15% observed a single time. Sequences were obtained from PBMCs or a T cell subset sorted from them (not recorded which). These receptors all stem from a man aged 18-30 years who had mild COVID-19 (a few samples of this study predate the infection). Cell type and time point are not known.

This clonotype has just a few counts. This sequence joins TRBV5-1 and TRBJ2-1, with D perhaps TRBD2 (6 bases). Germline loops: CDR1 SGHRS, CDR2 YFSETQ. V was clipped by 6 bases and J by 7 bases, with 17 bases between them. CDR3 length: 14 amino acids. CDR3 DNA: TGCGCCAGCACCAGCGCCGGGGCGGGGAATGAGCAGTTCTTC. It translates to CASTSAGAGNEQFF.

This clonotype was seen only a few times. This rearrangement joins TRBV11-2 to TRBJ2-7; D gene unclear. Looked up from germline, CDR1 is SGHAT and CDR2 is FQNNGV. The CDR3 is made up of 15 amino acids. The V gene lost 1 base and the J gene lost 0 bases, with 10 bases spanning the gap. CDR3 protein: CASSLGWDLSYEQYF. The CDR3, as DNA: TGTGCCAGCAGCTTAGGATGGGATCTCTCCTACGAGCAGTACTTC.

This chain joins TRBV5-5 and TRBJ2-1, with D perhaps matching TRBD2 (7 bases). V was clipped by 4 bases and J by 2 bases, with 16 bases between them. The CDR3 runs 16 residues. Germline V CDR1 and CDR2: SGHKS, YYEKEE (reference sequence). CDR3 protein: CASSLLLGGAYNEQFF. Written as DNA, the CDR3 is TGTGCCAGCAGCCTGTTATTAGGGGGGGCCTACAATGAGCAGTTCTTC.

Concerning this clonotype: A read error may account for a junction end that differs from germline. This chain connects TRBV12-3 or TRBV12-4 to TRBJ1-2, with D possibly TRBD1 on 6 matching bases. CDR3 size: 14 residues. CDR3: CASGFRTVNYGYTF. CDR3 DNA sequence: TGTGCCAGCGGTTTCAGGACAGTTAACTATGGCTACACCTTC.

The chain employs TRBV6-5 and TRBJ2-7; perhaps TRBD2 as D (6 bases). Germline V gives CDR1 MNHEY, CDR2 SVGAGI. Trimming took off 0 bases at V and 3 bases at J, with 12 bases between the two ends. The CDR3 covers 15 residues. In DNA, the CDR3 is TGTGCCAGCAGTTACTCTGCGGGGACTCTCTACGAGCAGTACTTC. It yields the protein CASSYSAGTLYEQYF.

This clonotype was observed a handful of times. The chain carries TRBV7-9 and TRBJ1-2; D unresolved. Trimming cost V 6 bases and J 8 bases, with 13 bases left between them. This CDR3 region has 12 residues. Germline V lookup: CDR1 SEHNR, CDR2 FQNEAQ (reference sequence). The CDR3 is CASRGPEEGYTF. DNA of the CDR3: TGTGCCAGCAGAGGGCCCGAGGAAGGCTACACCTTC. The whole variable domain, filled in from reference TRBV7-9 and TRBJ1-2, reads DTGVSQNPRHKITKRGQNVTFRCDPISEHNRLYWYRQTLGQGPEFLTYFQNEAQLEKSRLLSDRFSAERPKGSFSTLEIQRTEQGDSAMYLCASRGPEEGYTFGSGTRLTVV.

This clonotype appeared once. The CDR3 DNA reads as TGTGCCAGCAGTAATGACAGGGGGCATTATGGCTACACCTTC. Translating it yields CASSNDRGHYGYTF. The chain links TRBV11-2 to TRBJ1-2; TRBD1 matches 10 bases. Germline V gene data show CDR1 as SGHAT and CDR2 as FQNNGV. The CDR3 is made up of 14 amino acids. V shed 6 bases and J 5 bases; nucleotides not matched to a gene: 6.

The V call is TRBV28, the J call TRBJ2-5; D unclear. The CDR3 covers 13 residues. Trimming stripped 2 bases from V and 4 bases from J, with 8 bases between. The germline V gene has CDR1 MDHEN and CDR2 SYDVKM. CDR3 sequence (DNA): TGTGCCAGCAGTTTAGAAGCCCCAGAGACCCAGTACTTC. This gives the protein CASSLEAPETQYF.

J is TRBJ1-5 and V is TRBV2; 7 bases agree with TRBD1. The V gene's germline CDR1 is SNHLY and CDR2 FYNNEI. Trimming at V came to 1 base and at J to 7 bases, leaving 10 bases not matched to a gene. CDR3 length: 16 amino acids. Here the CDR3 DNA reads TGTGCCAGCAGTGAAGGGACAGGTTATGTGGAACAGCCCCAGCATTTT. Its translation: CASSEGTGYVEQPQHF. Combining the CDR3 with reference TRBV2 and TRBJ1-5 gives the whole variable domain EPEVTQTPSHQVTQMGQEVILRCVPISNHLYFYWYRQILGQKVEFLVSFYNNEISEKSEIFDDQFSVERPDGSNFTLKIRSTKLEDSAMYFCASSEGTGYVEQPQHFGDGTRLSIL.

This clonotype was observed a handful of times. V is TRBV4-3 and J is TRBJ1-6; D not resolved. The germline V gene encodes CDR1 LGHNA and CDR2 YSLEER. Trimming shortened V by 1 base and J by 7 bases, and 17 bases separated the two germline ends. The CDR3 is 17 amino acids. This CDR3 reads CASSQGLPTEPNSPLHF. CDR3 nucleotide sequence: TGCGCCAGCAGCCAAGGGTTGCCGACCGAACCGAATTCACCCCTCCACTTT.

This chain links TRBV6-2 or TRBV6-3 with TRBJ2-6; D remains ambiguous. Germline values: CDR1 MNHEY, CDR2 SVGEGT. The CDR3 consists of 16 residues. Between the trimmed V and J ends, which lost 2 bases and 2 bases, there was a span of 10 bases. CDR3 in amino acids: CASSYDLTPGANVLTF. CDR3 nucleotides: TGTGCCAGCAGTTACGACTTAACGCCTGGGGCCAACGTCCTGACTTTC.

Only a few counts were recorded for this clonotype. V is TRBV7-8 and J is TRBJ1-5; D is unresolved. V was cut by 5 bases and J by 0 bases, with 11 bases left in between. Germline CDR1 is SGHVS and CDR2 is FQNEAQ. The CDR3 spans 15 residues. This CDR3 reads CASSPVWGSNQPQHF. The CDR3 DNA is TGTGCCAGCAGCCCCGTCTGGGGTAGCAATCAGCCCCAGCATTTT.

The V gene is TRBV2, the J gene TRBJ2-7; tentatively, D is TRBD1 (6 bases). The V gene lost 4 bases and the J gene lost 0 bases, with 10 bases spanning the gap. Germline lookup yields CDR1 SNHLY and CDR2 FYNNEI. The CDR3 runs to 14 residues. This CDR3 is CASSVGRGSYEQYF. CDR3 DNA: TGTGCCAGCAGTGTTGGCAGGGGCTCCTACGAGCAGTACTTC. Looking up the rest from reference TRBV2 and TRBJ2-7 gives the full variable domain: EPEVTQTPSHQVTQMGQEVILRCVPISNHLYFYWYRQILGQKVEFLVSFYNNEISEKSEIFDDQFSVERPDGSNFTLKIRSTKLEDSAMYFCASSVGRGSYEQYFGPGTRLTVT.